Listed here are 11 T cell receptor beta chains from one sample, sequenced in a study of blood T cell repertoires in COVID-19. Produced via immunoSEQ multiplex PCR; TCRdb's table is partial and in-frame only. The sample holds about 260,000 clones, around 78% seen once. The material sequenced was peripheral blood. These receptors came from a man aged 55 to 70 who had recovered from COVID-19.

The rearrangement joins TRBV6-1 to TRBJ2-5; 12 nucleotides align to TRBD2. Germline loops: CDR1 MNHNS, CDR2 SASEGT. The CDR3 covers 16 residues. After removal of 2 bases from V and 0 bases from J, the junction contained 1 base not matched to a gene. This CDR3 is CASSELAGGYQETQYF. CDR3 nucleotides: TGTGCCAGCAGTGAACTAGCGGGGGGGTACCAAGAGACCCAGTACTTC.

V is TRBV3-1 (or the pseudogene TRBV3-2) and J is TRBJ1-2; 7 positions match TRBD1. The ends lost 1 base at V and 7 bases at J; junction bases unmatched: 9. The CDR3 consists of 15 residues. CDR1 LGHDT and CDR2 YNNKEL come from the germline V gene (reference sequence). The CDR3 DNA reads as TGTGCCAGCAGCCAAGTTTTCACAGGGGCCGTTGGCTACACCTTC. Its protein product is CASSQVFTGAVGYTF.

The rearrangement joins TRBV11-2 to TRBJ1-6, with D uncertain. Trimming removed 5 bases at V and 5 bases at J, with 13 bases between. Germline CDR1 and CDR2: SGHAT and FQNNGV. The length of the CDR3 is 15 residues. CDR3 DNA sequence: TGTGCCAGCAGCCCGGCGCGGGTGGATAATTCACCCCTCCACTTT. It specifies CASSPARVDNSPLHF.

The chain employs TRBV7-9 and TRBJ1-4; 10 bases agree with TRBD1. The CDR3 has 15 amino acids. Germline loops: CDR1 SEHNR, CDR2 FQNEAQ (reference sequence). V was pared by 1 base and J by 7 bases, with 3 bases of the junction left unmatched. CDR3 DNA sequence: TGTGCCAGCAGCTTAGAGGGGACAGGGGTTGAAAAACTGTTTTTT. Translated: CASSLEGTGVEKLFF.

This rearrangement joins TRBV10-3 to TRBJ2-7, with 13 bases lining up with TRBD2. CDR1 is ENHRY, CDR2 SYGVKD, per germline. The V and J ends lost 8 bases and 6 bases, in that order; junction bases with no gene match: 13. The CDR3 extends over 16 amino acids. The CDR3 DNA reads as TGTGCCATCCAAGGACTAGCGGGGGCGTCTAGCGGCGAGCAGTACTTC. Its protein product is CAIQGLAGASSGEQYF.

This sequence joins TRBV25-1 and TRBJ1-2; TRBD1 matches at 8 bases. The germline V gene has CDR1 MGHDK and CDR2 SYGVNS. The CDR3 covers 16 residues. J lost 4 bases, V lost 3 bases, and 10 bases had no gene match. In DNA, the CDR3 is TGTGCCAGCAGTGACCGGACAGGGTCAAGTGTCTATGGCTACACCTTC. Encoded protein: CASSDRTGSSVYGYTF.

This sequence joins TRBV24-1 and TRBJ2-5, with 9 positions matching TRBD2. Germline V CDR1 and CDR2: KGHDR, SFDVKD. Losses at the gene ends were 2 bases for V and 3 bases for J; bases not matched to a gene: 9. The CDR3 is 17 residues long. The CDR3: CATSDYGSGGQKETQYF. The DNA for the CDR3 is TGTGCCACCAGTGATTATGGTAGCGGGGGTCAAAAAGAGACCCAGTACTTC.

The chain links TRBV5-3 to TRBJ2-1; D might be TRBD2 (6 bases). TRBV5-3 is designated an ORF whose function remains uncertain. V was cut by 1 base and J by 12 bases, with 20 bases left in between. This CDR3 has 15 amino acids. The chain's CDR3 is CARSLLGGLQGTQFF. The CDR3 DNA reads TGTGCCAGAAGCTTGCTCGGGGGACTTCAGGGTACGCAGTTCTTC.

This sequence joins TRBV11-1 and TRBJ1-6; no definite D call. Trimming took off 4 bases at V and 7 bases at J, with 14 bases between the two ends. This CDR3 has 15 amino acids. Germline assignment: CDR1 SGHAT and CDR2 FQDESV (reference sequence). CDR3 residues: CASSSEVLGNSPLHF. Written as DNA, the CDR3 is TGTGCCAGCAGCTCGGAGGTCTTAGGGAATTCACCCCTCCACTTT.

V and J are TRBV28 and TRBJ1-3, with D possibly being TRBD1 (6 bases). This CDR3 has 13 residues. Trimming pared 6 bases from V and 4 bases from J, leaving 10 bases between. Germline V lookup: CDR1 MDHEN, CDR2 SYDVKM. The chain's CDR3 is CASSSGTGNTIYF. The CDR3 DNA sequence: TGTGCCAGCAGCTCAGGGACAGGAAACACCATATATTTT.

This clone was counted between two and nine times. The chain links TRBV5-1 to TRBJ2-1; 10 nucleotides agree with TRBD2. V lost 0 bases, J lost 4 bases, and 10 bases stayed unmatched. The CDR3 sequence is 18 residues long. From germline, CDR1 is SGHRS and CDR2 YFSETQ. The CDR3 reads CASSLGDSGRISYNEQFF. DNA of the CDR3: TGCGCCAGCAGCTTGGGTGATAGCGGGAGGATATCGTACAATGAGCAGTTCTTC.